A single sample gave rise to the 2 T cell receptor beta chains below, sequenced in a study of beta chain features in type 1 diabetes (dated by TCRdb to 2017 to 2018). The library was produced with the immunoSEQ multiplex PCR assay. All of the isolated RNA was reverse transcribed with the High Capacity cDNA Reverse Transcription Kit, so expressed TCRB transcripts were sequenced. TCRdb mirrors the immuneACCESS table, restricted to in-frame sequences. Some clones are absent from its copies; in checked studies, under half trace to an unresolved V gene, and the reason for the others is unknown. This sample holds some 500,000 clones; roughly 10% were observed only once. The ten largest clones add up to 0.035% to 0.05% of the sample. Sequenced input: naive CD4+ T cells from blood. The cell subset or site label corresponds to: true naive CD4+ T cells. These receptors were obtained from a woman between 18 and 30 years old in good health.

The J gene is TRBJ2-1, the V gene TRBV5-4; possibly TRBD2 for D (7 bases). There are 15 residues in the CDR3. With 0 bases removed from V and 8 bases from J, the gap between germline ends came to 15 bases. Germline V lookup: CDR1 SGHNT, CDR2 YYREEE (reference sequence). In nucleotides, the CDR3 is TGTGCCAGCAGCTTGGCCGCGGGGGCCTCAGATGAGCAGTTCTTC. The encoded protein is CASSLAAGASDEQFF. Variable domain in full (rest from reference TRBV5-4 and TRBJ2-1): ETGVTQSPTHLIKTRGQQVTLRCSSQSGHNTVSWYQQALGQGPQFIFQYYREEENGRGNFPPRFSGLQFPNYSSELNVNALELDDSALYLCASSLAAGASDEQFFGPGTRLTVL.

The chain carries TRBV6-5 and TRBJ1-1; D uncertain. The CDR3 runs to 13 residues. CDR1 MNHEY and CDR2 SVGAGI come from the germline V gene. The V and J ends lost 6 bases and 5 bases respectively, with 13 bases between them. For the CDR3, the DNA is TGTGCCAGCAGACCGCCAGGACGGACTGAAGCTTTCTTT. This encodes CASRPPGRTEAFF.